This T cell receptor beta chain was captured in a study of T cell changes during pregnancy in multiple sclerosis. Using immunoSEQ multiplex PCR, the repertoire was profiled, and TCRdb retains in-frame clones only, with some absent. The data contain approximately 47,000 clones, roughly 89% of them singletons. The CDR3 is 17 residues long. The germline CDR1 and CDR2 sequences are SEHNR and FQNEAQ (reference sequence). V was pared by 7 bases and J by 1 base, with 13 bases of the junction left unmatched. The clonotype originates from a female donor with multiple sclerosis, enrolled in a pregnancy study. The chain links TRBV7-9 to TRBJ2-7, with 10 bases fitting TRBD1. Sequencing was performed on peripheral blood, taken in the first trimester of pregnancy. CDR3 bases: TGTGCCAGCAACCCGGGACAGGGGCCCATCTATTCCTACGAGCAGTACTTC. This gives the protein CASNPGQGPIYSYEQYF.